One and the same sample provided the 17 T cell receptor beta chains below, sequenced in a study of regulatory T cells in long-lasting Graves disease. Researchers made TCR beta libraries by using iRepertoire HTBI primers and running Arm-PCR on CDR3 regions. TCRdb analysed the multiplex PCR reads with MiXCR anew, one entry per CDR3 protein. The repertoire holds approximately 540,000 distinct CDR3 sequences, with approximately 12% as singletons. Time point meaning: newly diagnosed GD, antithyroid drugs for less than 3 months. Following extraction of RNA from PBMCs, that RNA was used to make the TCR library. These sequences were also reported in another study, on T cells in Graves' hyperthyroidism and ophthalmopathy.

Material: peripheral blood mononuclear cells (PBMCs), obtained at new diagnosis, from a patient treated with antithyroid drugs. The receptors were sampled from a woman aged 30 to 39 with Graves disease.

This CDR3 is CSASLGGLVNEQFF. CDR3 bases: TGCAGTGCTAGTTTGGGGGGCTTGGTAAATGAGCAGTTCTTC. The chain links TRBV20-1 to TRBJ2-1; D may be TRBD1 or TRBD2 (6 bases each). CDR1 is DFQATT, CDR2 SNEGSKA, per germline (reference sequence). This CDR3 contains 14 residues. V was cut by 3 bases and J by 7 bases, with 16 bases left in between.

The gene calls are TRBV9 and TRBJ2-1; D unclear. Germline loops: CDR1 SGDLS, CDR2 YYNGEE. The V end was cut by 0 bases, the J end by 7 bases, with 8 bases between. This CDR3 comprises 13 residues. The chain's CDR3 is CASSVATLNEQFF. CDR3 bases: TGTGCCAGCAGCGTAGCTACTTTGAATGAGCAGTTCTTC.

This clonotype was observed at least ten times. V and J are TRBV28 and TRBJ2-7; 8 bases match TRBD1. The germline CDR1 and CDR2 sequences are MDHEN and SYDVKM. V lost 5 bases, J lost 2 bases, and 11 bases stayed unmatched. CDR3 length equals 16 residues. CDR3 residues: CASSEATGGPTYEQYF. For the CDR3, the DNA is TGTGCCAGCAGTGAGGCCACAGGGGGTCCTACCTACGAGCAGTACTTC.

Remarks on this clonotype: This may arise from a read error, as a much more abundant clone is one base away. The CDR3: CASSSTGLAARGDTHYF. DNA of the CDR3: TGTGCCAGCAGCTCCACGGGGTTGGCGGCGAGAGGAGATACGCACTATTTT. The V call is TRBV7-9, the J call TRBJ2-3; D might be TRBD2 (5 bases). Germline-derived CDR1 and CDR2 are SEHNR and FQNEAQ (reference sequence). The CDR3 consists of 17 residues.

This clonotype was counted ten times or more. V usage is TRBV30 and J usage is TRBJ1-5, with D hard to call. Germline-derived CDR1 and CDR2 are GTSNPN and SVGIG (reference sequence). There are 13 residues in the CDR3. Trimming removed 1 base at V and 6 bases at J, with 10 bases between. The CDR3 reads CAWSGVGGQPQHF. Here the CDR3 DNA reads TGTGCCTGGAGTGGGGTCGGCGGTCAGCCCCAGCATTTT.

This chain uses TRBV7-9 with TRBJ1-2; D remains ambiguous. This CDR3 region has 15 residues. V was clipped by 3 bases and J by 10 bases, with 21 bases between them. Germline values: CDR1 SEHNR, CDR2 FQNEAQ (reference sequence). CDR3 DNA sequence: TGTGCCAGCAGCTTCGCCCGACCACAGATGGATAACTACACCTTC. This gives the protein CASSFARPQMDNYTF.

The chain has TRBV29-1 and TRBJ2-3; TRBD2 matches at 7 bases. CDR3 size: 13 residues. V dropped 6 bases and J dropped 4; count of bases not matched to a gene: 7. CDR1 is SQVTM, CDR2 ANQGSEA, per germline. Written as DNA, the CDR3 is TGCAGCGTGGGGGGGGGTTCCTCAGATACGCAGTATTTT. This translates into CSVGGGSSDTQYF.

The table lists this clonotype with many counts. This chain connects TRBV7-9 to TRBJ1-6; the match to TRBD1 covers 7 bases. The CDR3 extends over 17 amino acids. Trimming cost V 5 bases and J 0 bases; bases outside gene matches: 7. Per the germline V gene, CDR1 is SEHNR and CDR2 is FQNEAQ (reference sequence). In DNA form, the CDR3 reads TGTGCCAGCAGCACCCCACCAGGGGGCTCCTATAATTCACCCCTCCACTTT. It encodes CASSTPPGGSYNSPLHF.

This clonotype was recorded at least ten times. The V call is TRBV10-1, the J call TRBJ2-5; D ambiguous. The V gene's germline CDR1 is WNHNN and CDR2 SYGVQD (reference sequence). V shed 0 bases and J shed 5 bases, with 13 bases lying between them. CDR3 length equals 15 residues. Here the CDR3 reads CASSESLVGEETQYF. The CDR3 DNA sequence: TGCGCCAGCAGTGAGTCCCTAGTCGGCGAGGAGACCCAGTACTTC.

Many counts were recorded for this clonotype. The CDR3 protein is CASSQRGANTEAFF. The CDR3 DNA is TGCGCCAGCAGCCAGAGAGGGGCGAACACTGAAGCTTTCTTT. This rearrangement joins TRBV5-1 to TRBJ1-1, with a possible D match to TRBD1 (5 bases). The ends were cut back, 4 bases at V and 1 base at J, with 11 bases in the middle. The CDR3 is 14 amino acids. In germline, CDR1 is SGHRS, CDR2 YFSETQ.

The J gene is TRBJ2-3, the V gene TRBV28; the D is unclear. V lost 8 bases to trimming and J lost 2 bases, with 14 bases between them. Germline-derived CDR1 and CDR2 are MDHEN and SYDVKM. This CDR3 comprises 14 residues. The CDR3 is CASHPEHPTDTQYF. In DNA, the CDR3 is TGTGCCAGCCACCCGGAGCACCCCACAGATACGCAGTATTTT.

This clonotype appeared many times. This chain joins TRBV30 and TRBJ1-2; TRBD1 matches at 11 bases. CDR3 size: 13 residues. J was trimmed by 7 bases and V by 4 bases; bases with no gene match: 5. CDR1 is GTSNPN, CDR2 SVGIG, per germline (reference sequence). Here the CDR3 reads CAWTGTGGVGYTF. The CDR3 region has the DNA TGTGCCTGGACCGGGACAGGGGGAGTTGGCTACACCTTC.

In its sample, this clonotype was seen many times. The chain employs TRBV5-1 and TRBJ1-3; D remains ambiguous. CDR3 length: 14 residues. Trimming removed 5 bases at V and 4 bases at J, with 13 bases between. The germline gives CDR1 SGHRS, CDR2 YFSETQ. CDR3 sequence: CASRPVTGGNTIYF. Written as DNA, the CDR3 is TGCGCCAGCAGACCGGTGACGGGGGGAAACACCATATATTTT.

This clonotype was seen ten or more times. V usage is TRBV5-6 and J usage is TRBJ2-7; 10 nucleotides align to TRBD2. The J segment lost 5 bases and the V segment lost 6 bases, leaving 11 bases of the junction unmatched. Looked up from germline, CDR1 is SGHDT and CDR2 is YYEEEE. This CDR3 comprises 15 residues. This chain's CDR3 is CASTSPLAGVHEQYF. The CDR3, as DNA: TGTGCCAGCACCTCCCCCCTAGCGGGAGTTCACGAGCAGTACTTC.

This clonotype appeared many times. V is TRBV2 and J is TRBJ2-1; D possibly matches TRBD1 or TRBD2 (5 bases each). Germline loops: CDR1 SNHLY, CDR2 FYNNEI. This CDR3 comprises 15 residues. The V and J ends lost 6 bases and 5 bases respectively, with 17 bases between them. The CDR3 nucleotides are TGTGCCAGCAGGGGGGTACTGAGGGAAAACAATGAGCAGTTCTTC. Translation gives CASRGVLRENNEQFF.

This clonotype was found a few times. CDR3 residues: CASSLAGRELQYF. DNA of the CDR3: TGTGCCAGCAGCTTGGCTGGGAGGGAGCTTCAGTACTTC. This chain uses TRBV5-4 with TRBJ2-4, with 7 bases identical to TRBD2. The CDR3 runs to 13 residues. Trimming at V came to 0 bases and at J to 11 bases, leaving 5 bases not matched to a gene. Germline loops: CDR1 SGHNT, CDR2 YYREEE (reference sequence).

This clonotype was seen many times. The chain links TRBV11-2 to TRBJ2-7; tentative D call: TRBD1 (5 bases). Trimming stripped 1 base from V and 3 bases from J, with 10 bases between. This CDR3 has 14 residues. CDR1 is SGHAT and CDR2 is FQNNGV in the germline V gene. CDR3 DNA: TGTGCCAGCAGCTTAGTCGCAGGGTTCTACGAGCAGTACTTC. It encodes CASSLVAGFYEQYF.